This is a list of T cell receptor beta chains from one sample in a study of Graves' ophthalmopathy and Graves' hyperthyroidism. TCRdb itself ran the multiplex PCR reads through MiXCR, one entry per CDR3 protein. Of 200,000 to 250,000 distinct CDR3 sequences listed, around 42% are singletons. Material for sequencing was peripheral blood. Receptor source: an adult man with Graves' ophthalmopathy. The CDR3 runs from the conserved cysteine through the conserved F or W. A D gene is named only where the DNA matches it firmly. Clone size, where shown, is once, few, many, or a class for clones that have expanded.

v_call: TRBV2; j_call: TRBJ1-5; cdr3_length: 17; clone_size: -; d_call: TRBD1; cdr3_nt: TGTGCCAGCAGTGAAGACGGGACAGGGGGTCTTAATCAGCCCCAGCATTTT; cdr3_aa: CASSEDGTGGLNQPQHF
v_call: TRBV5-1; j_call: TRBJ1-4; cdr3_length: 15; clone_size: few; d_call: -; cdr3_nt: TGCGCCAGCAGCCCCCAGGCGTCGAATAATGAAAAACTGTTTTTT; cdr3_aa: CASSPQASNNEKLFF
v_call: TRBV7-8; j_call: TRBJ2-7; cdr3_length: 14; clone_size: -; d_call: TRBD1; cdr3_nt: TGTGCCAGCAGCCTGGGACAGGGGTTCGACGAGCAGTACTTC; cdr3_aa: CASSLGQGFDEQYF
v_call: TRBV20-1; j_call: TRBJ2-7; cdr3_length: 13; clone_size: -; d_call: TRBD2; cdr3_nt: TGCAGTGCTAGAGGGGTGGGGGGGGACGAGCAGTACTTC; cdr3_aa: CSARGVGGDEQYF
v_call: TRBV7-8; j_call: TRBJ1-5; cdr3_length: 16; clone_size: few; d_call: -; cdr3_nt: TGTGCCAGCAGTGAGGGCAGGCGGTCTAGCAATCAGCCCCAGCATTTT; cdr3_aa: CASSEGRRSSNQPQHF
v_call: TRBV29-1; j_call: TRBJ2-7; cdr3_length: 13; clone_size: few; d_call: -; cdr3_nt: TGCAGCGTTGAAGGCCAGACGAACTACGAGCAGTACTTC; cdr3_aa: CSVEGQTNYEQYF
v_call: TRBV19; j_call: TRBJ1-1; cdr3_length: 13; clone_size: few; d_call: TRBD1; cdr3_nt: TGTGCCAGCTCAGGGGGCGCAGGTACTGAAGCTTTCTTT; cdr3_aa: CASSGGAGTEAFF
v_call: TRBV29-1; j_call: TRBJ2-5; cdr3_length: 13; clone_size: many; d_call: TRBD1; cdr3_nt: TGCAGCGTTGGCCAGGGGGCATCGGAGACCCAGTACTTC; cdr3_aa: CSVGQGASETQYF
v_call: TRBV2; j_call: TRBJ1-1; cdr3_length: 14; clone_size: few; d_call: -; cdr3_nt: TGTGCCAGCAGTGATGGGGAGGGGGACACTGAAGCTTTCTTT; cdr3_aa: CASSDGEGDTEAFF
v_call: TRBV29-1; j_call: TRBJ2-2; cdr3_length: 13; clone_size: few; d_call: -; cdr3_nt: TGCAGCGTCACCCCCCAGGGACCCGGGGAGCTGTTTTTT; cdr3_aa: CSVTPQGPGELFF
v_call: TRBV7-9; j_call: TRBJ2-5; cdr3_length: 15; clone_size: few; d_call: TRBD1; cdr3_nt: TGTGCCAGCAGCATCACGGGACAGGGACAAGAGACCCAGTACTTC; cdr3_aa: CASSITGQGQETQYF
v_call: TRBV12-3/TRBV12-4; j_call: TRBJ1-5; cdr3_length: 13; clone_size: -; d_call: -; cdr3_nt: TGTGCCAGCAGTACCGCAGATGGTCAGCCCCAGCATTTT; cdr3_aa: CASSTADGQPQHF
v_call: TRBV20-1; j_call: TRBJ2-7; cdr3_length: 14; clone_size: -; d_call: TRBD1; cdr3_nt: TGCAGTGCTCTCCGGGACAGGGGGCTTCGGGAGCAGTACTTC; cdr3_aa: CSALRDRGLREQYF
v_call: TRBV20-1; j_call: TRBJ1-5; cdr3_length: 15; clone_size: few; d_call: -; cdr3_nt: TGCAGTGCTAGCTCCACAGGTGGGGTCAATCAGCCCCAGCATTTT; cdr3_aa: CSASSTGGVNQPQHF
v_call: TRBV2; j_call: TRBJ2-2; cdr3_length: 18; clone_size: -; d_call: TRBD2; cdr3_nt: TGTGCCAGCAGTGACCCCTCTCTAGCGGGGGCGAACACCGGGGAGCTGTTTTTT; cdr3_aa: CASSDPSLAGANTGELFF
v_call: TRBV19; j_call: TRBJ1-5; cdr3_length: 16; clone_size: -; d_call: -; cdr3_nt: TGTGCCAGTAGGCTCTCGGGGGGTTACAGCAATCAGCCCCAGCATTTT; cdr3_aa: CASRLSGGYSNQPQHF
v_call: TRBV20-1; j_call: TRBJ2-5; cdr3_length: 14; clone_size: -; d_call: TRBD1; cdr3_nt: TGCAGTGCTAGAAAGACAGGGACCAAGGAGACCCAGTACTTC; cdr3_aa: CSARKTGTKETQYF
v_call: TRBV29-1; j_call: TRBJ2-7; cdr3_length: 13; clone_size: -; d_call: TRBD2; cdr3_nt: TGCAGCGTTGTGGGACTAGCGGGAGACGAGCAGTACTTC; cdr3_aa: CSVVGLAGDEQYF
v_call: TRBV5-8; j_call: TRBJ1-1; cdr3_length: 15; clone_size: many; d_call: -; cdr3_nt: TGTGCCAGCAGCTTAATGCGACAGGAAGGGACTGAAGCTTTCTTT; cdr3_aa: CASSLMRQEGTEAFF
v_call: TRBV24-1; j_call: TRBJ1-1; cdr3_length: 12; clone_size: few; d_call: -; cdr3_nt: TGTGCCACCAGCGGACAGACTAATGAAGCTTTCTTT; cdr3_aa: CATSGQTNEAFF
v_call: TRBV7-2; j_call: TRBJ2-7; cdr3_length: 16; clone_size: -; d_call: TRBD2; cdr3_nt: TGTGCCAGCAGCTTAGCGGCGGGGGTTGGTGCCAACGAGCAGTACTTC; cdr3_aa: CASSLAAGVGANEQYF
v_call: TRBV29-1; j_call: TRBJ2-7; cdr3_length: 13; clone_size: -; d_call: TRBD2; cdr3_nt: TGCAGCGTTGCAGCGGGAAGGTCCTACGAGCAGTACTTC; cdr3_aa: CSVAAGRSYEQYF
v_call: TRBV24-1; j_call: TRBJ2-5; cdr3_length: 11; clone_size: -; d_call: -; cdr3_nt: TGTGCCACCAGCAATCAAGAGACCCAGTACTTC; cdr3_aa: CATSNQETQYF
v_call: TRBV4-1; j_call: TRBJ1-2; cdr3_length: 14; clone_size: few; d_call: -; cdr3_nt: TGCGCCAGCAGCCAAGATCTCCCCCTCGCTGGCTACACCTTC; cdr3_aa: CASSQDLPLAGYTF
v_call: TRBV20-1; j_call: TRBJ1-6; cdr3_length: 19; clone_size: many; d_call: -; cdr3_nt: TGCAGTGCTAGGCCCCTTCTTCCGGGACGGAGCTCCTATAATTCACCCCTCCACTTT; cdr3_aa: CSARPLLPGRSSYNSPLHF
v_call: TRBV20-1; j_call: TRBJ2-7; cdr3_length: 11; clone_size: few; d_call: -; cdr3_nt: TGCAGTGCTAGAGATAGGGGGGAGCAGTACTTC; cdr3_aa: CSARDRGEQYF
v_call: TRBV19; j_call: TRBJ1-1; cdr3_length: 15; clone_size: few; d_call: -; cdr3_nt: TGTGCCAGTATCCCAGTGGGGGACGGACACACTGAAGCTTTCTTT; cdr3_aa: CASIPVGDGHTEAFF
v_call: TRBV9; j_call: TRBJ1-2; cdr3_length: 18; clone_size: -; d_call: -; cdr3_nt: TGTGCCAGCAGCGTAGGGGCATCGGGGGGGGGAGCGAACTATGGCTACACCTTC; cdr3_aa: CASSVGASGGGANYGYTF
v_call: TRBV9; j_call: TRBJ1-3; cdr3_length: 14; clone_size: -; d_call: -; cdr3_nt: TGTGCCAGCAGCGTAGATTTAACTGGAAACACCATATATTTT; cdr3_aa: CASSVDLTGNTIYF
v_call: TRBV12-5; j_call: TRBJ2-2; cdr3_length: 11; clone_size: -; d_call: -; cdr3_nt: TGTGCACCAGGGGCCACCGGGGAGCTGTTTTTT; cdr3_aa: CAPGATGELFF
v_call: TRBV12-3/TRBV12-4; j_call: TRBJ2-5; cdr3_length: 15; clone_size: few; d_call: TRBD2; cdr3_nt: TGTGCCAGCAGTTTGAACGCGGGAGGTGGAGAGACCCAGTACTTC; cdr3_aa: CASSLNAGGGETQYF
v_call: TRBV4-1; j_call: TRBJ1-2; cdr3_length: 15; clone_size: few; d_call: -; cdr3_nt: TGCGCCAGCGGGGATCTGGGGGGCGAGGACTATGGCTACACCTTC; cdr3_aa: CASGDLGGEDYGYTF
v_call: TRBV7-9; j_call: TRBJ1-6; cdr3_length: 17; clone_size: -; d_call: -; cdr3_nt: TGTGCCAGCAGCTTAGCTATTGGGGGCTCCTATAATTCACCCCTCCACTTT; cdr3_aa: CASSLAIGGSYNSPLHF
v_call: TRBV5-8; j_call: TRBJ2-7; cdr3_length: 15; clone_size: few; d_call: TRBD1; cdr3_nt: TGTGCCAGCAGCTTACCCGGGACAGGGGGCTACGAGCAGTACTTC; cdr3_aa: CASSLPGTGGYEQYF
v_call: TRBV10-3; j_call: TRBJ2-7; cdr3_length: 14; clone_size: few; d_call: TRBD1; cdr3_nt: TGTGCCATCAGTACCGGGACAGACTCCTACGAGCAGTACTTC; cdr3_aa: CAISTGTDSYEQYF
v_call: TRBV7-9; j_call: TRBJ2-5; cdr3_length: 15; clone_size: -; d_call: TRBD1; cdr3_nt: TGTGCCAGCAGCTTAGTACAGGGGTTGGCGGAGACCCAGTACTTC; cdr3_aa: CASSLVQGLAETQYF
v_call: TRBV3-1; j_call: TRBJ1-6; cdr3_length: 17; clone_size: -; d_call: -; cdr3_nt: TGTGCCAGCAGCCAAGGGTTAGAGGGAGGTGGTAATTCACCCCTCCACTTT; cdr3_aa: CASSQGLEGGGNSPLHF
v_call: TRBV28; j_call: TRBJ2-7; cdr3_length: 11; clone_size: many; d_call: -; cdr3_nt: TGTGCCAGCACCTCCCTCTACGAGCAGTACTTC; cdr3_aa: CASTSLYEQYF
v_call: TRBV19; j_call: TRBJ1-5; cdr3_length: 13; clone_size: -; d_call: -; cdr3_nt: TGTGCCAGTAGTATGTTAGGTGGGCTGCCCCAGCATTTT; cdr3_aa: CASSMLGGLPQHF
v_call: TRBV5-5; j_call: TRBJ1-1; cdr3_length: 14; clone_size: few; d_call: -; cdr3_nt: TGTGCCAGCAGGCCCCAGACAGACAACACTGAAGCTTTCTTT; cdr3_aa: CASRPQTDNTEAFF
v_call: TRBV12-3/TRBV12-4; j_call: TRBJ2-5; cdr3_length: 15; clone_size: -; d_call: TRBD2; cdr3_nt: TGTGCCAGCAGCCCGGACGTGGGAGGGCAAGAGACCCAGTACTTC; cdr3_aa: CASSPDVGGQETQYF